This T cell receptor beta chain stems from a study of HIV-infected children after antiretroviral therapy interruption. About the study: Four children interrupted treatment; four stayed on continuous treatment. Samples from the continuous-treatment group were taken at weeks 0, 48 and 150.

Points from the study as a whole: Naive CD4+ Gini coefficient rose by interruption end, suggesting clonal expansion.

A 3' RACE protocol on RNA, with unique molecular identifiers, produced the TCR library. TCRdb fed the 3' RACE reads into MiXCR, producing one record per CDR3 protein. Here the sample spans more than 75,000 distinct CDR3 sequences, 6.9% being singletons. This clonotype was seen at least ten times. What it binds is unknown. Per the germline V gene, CDR1 is LNHNV and CDR2 is YYDKDF (reference sequence). V lost 1 base, J lost 5 bases, and 8 bases lay in between. This CDR3 region has 13 residues. Regarding treatment: PENTA 11 planned treatment interruption arm or continuous ART arm. The specimen was CD45RA+ CD4+ T cells from PBMCs, pooled from several time points, collected from a donor given antiretroviral therapy, either interrupted or continuous. The subset is: naive CD4+ CD45RA+ CD45RO- T cells. The TCR sequence derives from a pool of human donors with HIV. The chain carries TRBV15 and TRBJ1-1; D is possibly TRBD1 (6 bases). CDR3 DNA: TGTGCCACCAGCAGAGCACAGGGAACTGAAGCTTTCTTT. The encoded protein is CATSRAQGTEAFF. The full variable domain, completed using reference TRBV15 and TRBJ1-1, is DAMVIQNPRYQVTQFGKPVTLSCSQTLNHNVMYWYQQKSSQAPKLLFHYYDKDFNNEADTPDNFQSRRPNTSFCFLDIRSPGLGDTAMYLCATSRAQGTEAFFGQGTRLTVV.